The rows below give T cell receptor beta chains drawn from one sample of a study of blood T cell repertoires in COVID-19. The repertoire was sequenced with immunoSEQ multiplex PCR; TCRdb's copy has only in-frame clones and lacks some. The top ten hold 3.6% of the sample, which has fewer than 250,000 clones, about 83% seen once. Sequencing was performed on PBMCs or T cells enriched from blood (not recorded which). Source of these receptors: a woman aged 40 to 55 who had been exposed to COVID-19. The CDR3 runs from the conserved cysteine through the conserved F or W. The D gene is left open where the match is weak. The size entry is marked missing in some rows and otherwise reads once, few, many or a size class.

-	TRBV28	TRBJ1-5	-	TGTGCCAGCAGTTTACCGGCGGGGGGGAGCAAGCAGCCCCAGCATTTT	CASSLPAGGSKQPQHF
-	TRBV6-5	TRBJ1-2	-	TGTGCCAGCAGTAACTCAGGGACAAGGGCTGGCGGCTACACCTTC	CASSNSGTRAGGYTF
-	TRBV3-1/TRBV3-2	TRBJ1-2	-	TGTGCCAGCAGCCACGCGAGCGGCTACACCTTC	CASSHASGYTF
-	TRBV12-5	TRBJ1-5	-	TGTGCTAGTGGTGAGAGACAGGCCGGAGATCAGCCCCAGCATTTT	CASGERQAGDQPQHF
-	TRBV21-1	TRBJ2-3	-	TGTGCCAGCAGCAGCGATAGGCTAGCGGGTCCTCGTAGCACAGATACGCAGTATTTT	CASSSDRLAGPRSTDTQYF
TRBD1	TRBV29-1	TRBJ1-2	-	TGCAGCGTTGAAGCCCCCGGGACAGGGCTCGGTGGCTATGGCTACACCTTC	CSVEAPGTGLGGYGYTF
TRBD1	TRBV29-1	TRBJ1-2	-	TGCAGCGTTGTGTGGACAGGGCGATATGGCTACACCTTC	CSVVWTGRYGYTF
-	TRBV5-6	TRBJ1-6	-	TGTGCCAGCAGCTTGGGACAAGACAGGTCACCCCTCCACTTT	CASSLGQDRSPLHF
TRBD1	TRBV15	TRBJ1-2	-	TGTGCCACCAGCAGAGGAGGGGGCGCCTATGGCTACACCTTC	CATSRGGGAYGYTF
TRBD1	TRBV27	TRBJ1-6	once	TGTGCCAGCAGGACACAGGGGGCCTATAATTCACCCCTCCACTTT	CASRTQGAYNSPLHF
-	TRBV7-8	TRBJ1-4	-	TGTGCCAGCAGCCCCCCGGGAACTGAAAAACTGTTTTTT	CASSPPGTEKLFF
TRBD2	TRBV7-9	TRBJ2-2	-	TGTGCCAGCAGCCTCCCCACCGGGACTAGTGTCCCCGGGGAGCTGTTTTTT	CASSLPTGTSVPGELFF
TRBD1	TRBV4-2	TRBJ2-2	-	TGTGCCAGCAGCCAGGGACAGGGTGCGGGCACCGGGGAGCTGTTTTTT	CASSQGQGAGTGELFF
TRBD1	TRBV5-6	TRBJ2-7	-	TGTGCCAGCGGGTCGGAGACAGGGGTCTTTGAGCAGTACTTC	CASGSETGVFEQYF
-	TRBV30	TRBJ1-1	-	TGTGCCTGGAGATACAGTAACACTGAAGCTTTCTTT	CAWRYSNTEAFF
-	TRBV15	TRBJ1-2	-	TGTGCCACCCGGGGGGCTAACTATGGCTACACCTTC	CATRGANYGYTF
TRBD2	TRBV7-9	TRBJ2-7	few	TGTGCCAGCGTCTGGGGGGGTACAGCCTACGAGCAGTACTTC	CASVWGGTAYEQYF
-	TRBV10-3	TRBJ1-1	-	TGTGCCATCAGTGAGTCCCTTCTTACTGAAGCTTTCTTT	CAISESLLTEAFF
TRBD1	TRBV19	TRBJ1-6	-	TGTGCCAGTAGTAGATCGACAGGGTCCAATTCACCCCTCCACTTT	CASSRSTGSNSPLHF
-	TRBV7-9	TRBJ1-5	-	TGTGCCAGCAGCCCCGACGGGTTTAGCAATCAGCCCCAGCATTTT	CASSPDGFSNQPQHF
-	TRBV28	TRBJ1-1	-	TGTGCCAGCAGTACTCCCCATTCAGGGGAGACTGAAGCTTTCTTT	CASSTPHSGETEAFF
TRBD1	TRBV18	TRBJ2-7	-	TGTGCCAGCTCAGAGACAGGGGATATGGCCTACGAGCAGTACTTC	CASSETGDMAYEQYF
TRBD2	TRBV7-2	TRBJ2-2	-	TGTGCCAGCAGCTTAAAGGCTAGCGGGGCTAACACCGGGGAGCTGTTTTTT	CASSLKASGANTGELFF
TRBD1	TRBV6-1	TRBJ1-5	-	TGTGCCAGCAGTGGGCTCGGGACAGAAAATCAGCCCCAGCATTTT	CASSGLGTENQPQHF
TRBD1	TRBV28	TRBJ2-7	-	TGTGCCAGCACTCTGGGACAGGGGGTCGACGAGCAGTACTTC	CASTLGQGVDEQYF
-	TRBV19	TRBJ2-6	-	TGTGCCAGTACCCCACCTCAGGGGGCCAACGTCCTGACTTTC	CASTPPQGANVLTF
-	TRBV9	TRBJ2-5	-	TGTGCCAGCAGCTCGGGGGTAGGGGGCTGGGAGACCCAGTACTTC	CASSSGVGGWETQYF
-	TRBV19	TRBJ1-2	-	TGTGCCAGTACCACGGGGGGGTCCGGCTACACCTTC	CASTTGGSGYTF
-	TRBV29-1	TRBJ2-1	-	TGCAGCGTTGACAGGGAATTCACCTACAATGAGCAGTTCTTC	CSVDREFTYNEQFF
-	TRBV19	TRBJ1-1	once	TGTGCCAGTAGTCTCCAGGTGGCCACTGAAGCTTTCTTT	CASSLQVATEAFF
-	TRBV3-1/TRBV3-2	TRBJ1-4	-	TGTGCCAGCAGCCTCCAGGATGGTAATGAAAAACTGTTTTTT	CASSLQDGNEKLFF
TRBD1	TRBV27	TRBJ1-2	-	TGTGCCAGCAGGTTTGGGACAGGGGTCGGCTATGGCTACACCTTC	CASRFGTGVGYGYTF
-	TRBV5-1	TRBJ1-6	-	TGCGCCAGCAGCTTGTCTCCGAGCTCCTATAATTCACCCCTCCACTTT	CASSLSPSSYNSPLHF